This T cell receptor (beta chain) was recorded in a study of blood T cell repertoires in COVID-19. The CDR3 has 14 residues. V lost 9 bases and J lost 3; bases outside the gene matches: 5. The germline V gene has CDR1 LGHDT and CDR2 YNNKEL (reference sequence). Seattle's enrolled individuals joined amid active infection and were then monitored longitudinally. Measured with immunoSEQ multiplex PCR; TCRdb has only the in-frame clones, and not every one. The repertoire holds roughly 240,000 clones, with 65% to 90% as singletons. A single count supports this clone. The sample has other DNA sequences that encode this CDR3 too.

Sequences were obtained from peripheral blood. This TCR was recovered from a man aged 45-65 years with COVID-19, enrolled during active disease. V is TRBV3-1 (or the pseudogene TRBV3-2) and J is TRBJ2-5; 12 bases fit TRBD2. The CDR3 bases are TGTGCCAGTCTCCTAGCGGGGGGGAAAGAGACCCAGTACTTC. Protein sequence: CASLLAGGKETQYF.